The source of this T cell receptor (beta chain) is a study of vaccination and CD4 T cells after COVID-19. The treatment here: approximately 9-day PBMC culture with coronavirus spike peptide pools or control peptides (ViraFEST assay). Concerning this clonotype itself: Its cognate antigen is unknown.

Per germline, CDR1 SEHNR and CDR2 FQNEAQ (reference sequence). The CDR3 sequence is 12 residues long. V was trimmed by 6 bases and J by 4 bases, leaving 9 bases between them. Cultured CD4+ T cells had their DNA profiled by the Oncomine TCR Beta short-read assay. Each CDR3 protein is one row after TCRdb ran MiXCR on the PCR reads. The repertoire includes roughly 15,000 distinct CDR3 sequences, approximately 40% of them detected once, and 14% to 15% sits in the top ten. The chain couples TRBV7-9 to TRBJ2-5; D is unclear. This sequence originates from a human donor who had recovered from COVID-19. The sample taken for sequencing was CD4+ T cells from blood, cultured in vitro. In DNA form, the CDR3 reads TGTGCCAGCAGTCCAGAAGGAGAGACCCAGTACTTC. Amino acid sequence: CASSPEGETQYF.